A single sample is the source of the 9 T cell receptor beta chains below, sequenced in a study of T cells after yellow fever vaccination (dated by TCRdb to about 2019). What the treatment or condition label conveys for this sample: live attenuated yellow fever vaccine strain. The method behind the library was 5' RACE. The listed sequencing device is Illumina HiSeq 2500. TCRdb trimmed the raw reads at Q25, called clones with MiXCR and kept productive beta chains. Rows with one shared CDR3 protein collapse into an entry with the most common genes and DNA. A total of 240,000 or so distinct CDR3 sequences appear in this sample, about 7.1% of them only once. Clones ranked in the top ten supply roughly 0.93% of the sample. Source: CD4+ T cells sorted from PBMCs, taken 15 days after the yellow fever booster vaccination. These receptors originate from a man aged 25-40 years who received the YFV17D yellow fever vaccine.

The chain's CDR3 is CASRLGLAGGLTDTQYF. The CDR3 DNA follows: TGCGCCAGCAGGTTGGGACTAGCGGGGGGCCTCACAGATACGCAGTATTTT. The chain carries TRBV10-2 and TRBJ2-3; 15 bases match TRBD2. The germline CDR1 and CDR2 sequences are WSHSY and SAAADI. Trimming at V came to 6 bases and at J to 2 bases, leaving 6 bases not matched to a gene. The CDR3 consists of 17 residues.

V and J are TRBV4-1 and TRBJ1-1; possible D gene TRBD1, 5 bases. The CDR3 sequence is 16 residues long. CDR1 and CDR2 from the germline V gene are MGHRA and YSYEKL. The V end lost 4 bases, the J end lost 0 bases, and 15 bases lay between the germline ends. CDR3 protein: CASSRMGGPMNTEAFF. In DNA form, the CDR3 reads TGCGCCAGCAGCCGGATGGGGGGACCGATGAACACTGAAGCTTTCTTT.

The CDR3 DNA reads TGTGCCAGCTCACCTCCGGGAAGGAAAGAGACCCAGTACTTC. Translated: CASSPPGRKETQYF. This chain uses TRBV18 with TRBJ2-5; D is possibly TRBD2 (5 bases). The germline V gene encodes CDR1 KGHSH and CDR2 LQKENI. Deletions cut 3 bases from V and 3 bases from J, with 11 bases between. The CDR3 consists of 14 residues.

This chain uses TRBV5-1 with TRBJ2-3, with TRBD2 identical over 8 bases. The CDR3 loop spans 14 amino acids. Germline assignment: CDR1 SGHRS and CDR2 YFSETQ. After removal of 6 bases from V and 6 bases from J, the junction contained 9 bases not matched to a gene. This CDR3 reads CASTPERGTDTQYF. As DNA, the CDR3 is TGCGCCAGCACCCCGGAGCGGGGGACGGATACGCAGTATTTT. Full variable domain (rest looked up from reference TRBV5-1 and TRBJ2-3): KAGVTQTPRYLIKTRGQQVTLSCSPISGHRSVSWYQQTPGQGLQFLFEYFSETQRNKGNFPGRFSGRQFSNSRSEMNVSTLELGDSALYLCASTPERGTDTQYFGPGTRLTVL.

This clonotype was observed a handful of times. The genes are TRBV4-3 and TRBJ2-3; maybe TRBD1 (6 bases). The CDR3 spans 15 residues. Between the trimmed V and J ends, which lost 1 base and 11 bases, there was a span of 19 bases. Germline V CDR1 and CDR2: LGHNA, YSLEER. The CDR3 DNA follows: TGCGCCAGCAGCCAAGTAATAGCGAGTCCACAGGGGCAGTATTTT. Amino acids: CASSQVIASPQGQYF.

This clonotype came up many times. The chain uses TRBV5-6 and TRBJ2-7; D might be TRBD1 or TRBD2, each matching 5 bases. The CDR3 runs to 14 residues. V was trimmed by 2 bases and J by 0 bases, leaving 9 bases between them. In germline, CDR1 is SGHDT, CDR2 YYEEEE. The CDR3 protein is CASSFRAGSYEQYF. The CDR3 region has the DNA TGTGCCAGCAGCTTCAGGGCGGGCTCCTACGAGCAGTACTTC.

This clonotype was seen repeatedly, ten times or more. The V call is TRBV24-1, the J call TRBJ2-1; D is uncertain. From germline, CDR1 is KGHDR and CDR2 SFDVKD. The CDR3 runs to 14 residues. With 2 bases removed from V and 5 bases from J, the gap between germline ends came to 9 bases. The CDR3 spells CATSDSPTHNEQFF. CDR3 DNA sequence: TGTGCCACCAGTGATTCCCCCACCCACAATGAGCAGTTCTTC.

This clonotype was seen ten or more times. This chain joins TRBV6-2 or TRBV6-3 and TRBJ2-5; weak D call: TRBD1 (6 bases). From germline, CDR1 is MNHEY and CDR2 SVGEGT. This CDR3 is built from 17 residues. V was cut by 6 bases and J by 0 bases, with 20 bases left in between. CDR3 sequence: CASSRTGTQVDQETQYF. The CDR3 DNA is TGTGCCAGCAGCCGCACCGGGACACAAGTCGACCAAGAGACCCAGTACTTC.

This clonotype was seen a few times. The chain is built from TRBV7-9 and TRBJ1-1; 12 bases line up with TRBD1. This CDR3 contains 15 residues. J lost 10 bases, V lost 5 bases, and 11 bases had no gene match. Germline V gene data show CDR1 as SEHNR and CDR2 as FQNEAQ (reference sequence). The CDR3: CASSILRDRGLGAFF. CDR3 nucleotide sequence: TGTGCCAGCAGCATTCTCCGGGACAGGGGGCTGGGAGCTTTCTTT.